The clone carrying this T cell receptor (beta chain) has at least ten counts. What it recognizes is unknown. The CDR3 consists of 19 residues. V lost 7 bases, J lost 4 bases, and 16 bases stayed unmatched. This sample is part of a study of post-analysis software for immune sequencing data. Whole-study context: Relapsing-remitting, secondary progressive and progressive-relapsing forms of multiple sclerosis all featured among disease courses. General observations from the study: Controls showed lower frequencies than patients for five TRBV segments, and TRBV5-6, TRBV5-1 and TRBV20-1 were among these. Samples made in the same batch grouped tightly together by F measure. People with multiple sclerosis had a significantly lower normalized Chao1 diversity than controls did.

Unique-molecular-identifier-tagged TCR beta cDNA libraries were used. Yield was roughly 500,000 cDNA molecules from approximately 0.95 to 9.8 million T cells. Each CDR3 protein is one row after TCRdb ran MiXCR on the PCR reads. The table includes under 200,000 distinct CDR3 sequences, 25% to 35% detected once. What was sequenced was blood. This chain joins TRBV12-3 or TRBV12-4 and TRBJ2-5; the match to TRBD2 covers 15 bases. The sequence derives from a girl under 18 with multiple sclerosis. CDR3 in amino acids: CASTPLRGLAGGLGETQYF. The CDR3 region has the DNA TGTGCCAGCACCCCCCTTCGCGGACTAGCGGGAGGGCTCGGAGAGACCCAGTACTTC.